This T cell receptor (beta chain) appears in the sequencing data of a study of T-cell memory formation after mild COVID-19. Study-level information: Largely, the TCR clusters proved donor specific.

Study results and caveats: Contracting clones localized mainly to CM and EM when CD4+ and mainly to EMRA when CD8+.

CDR1 and CDR2 from the germline V gene are LGHNA and YSLEER. Trimming took off 2 bases at V and 0 bases at J, with 7 bases between the two ends. The CDR3 contains 14 residues. As to this clonotype: Its antigen is as yet unknown.

TCRdb re-derived calls from the 5' RACE reads in MiXCR, one entry per CDR3 protein. Among 350,000 to 400,000 distinct CDR3 sequences, around 14% were seen once, and the ten largest hold under 25%. The rearrangement joins TRBV4-3 to TRBJ1-1; D not certain. The sequence was obtained from a man younger than 35 who had mild COVID-19 (a few samples of this study predate the infection). Cell type and time point are not known. Sequenced input: PBMCs or a T cell subset sorted from them (not recorded which). The CDR3 loop is CASSQSRMNTEAFF. DNA of the CDR3: TGCGCCAGCAGCCAATCTCGGATGAACACTGAAGCTTTCTTT.